A single sample is the source of the 24 T cell receptor beta chains below, sequenced in a study of OX40 agonist ivuxolimab in advanced cancers. Generated by immunoSEQ multiplex PCR, the TCRdb table keeps only in-frame clones and is missing some. The sample consists of under 50,000 clones, about 75% of them appearing once. The specimen was CD4+ or CD8+ T cells sorted from blood, collected in a trial of the OX40 agonist ivuxolimab. Source of these receptors: an adult with an advanced solid tumor such as melanoma, head and neck, liver or kidney cancer.

The gene calls are TRBV28 and TRBJ2-7; the D gene is possibly TRBD1 (8 bases). The germline V gene has CDR1 MDHEN and CDR2 SYDVKM. The CDR3 consists of 16 residues. Between the trimmed V and J ends, which lost 6 bases and 3 bases, there was a span of 21 bases. This CDR3 is CASSPRTGRADYEQYF. Written as DNA, the CDR3 is TGTGCCAGCAGCCCTAGGACAGGGAGGGCCGACTACGAGCAGTACTTC.

In this sample, this clone turned up a few times. This chain uses TRBV10-1 with TRBJ2-1; D is uncertain. V was clipped by 2 bases and J by 4 bases, with 6 bases between them. This CDR3 has 13 residues. Germline V lookup: CDR1 WNHNN, CDR2 SYGVQD (reference sequence). Written as DNA, the CDR3 is TGCGCCAGCAGTGAGGGTAGATACAATGAGCAGTTCTTC. Its translation is CASSEGRYNEQFF.

The CDR3 nucleotides are TGTGCCAGCTCACCATATCCGGCTAGCGGGAGTTTCTACAATGAGCAGTTCTTC. Its protein product is CASSPYPASGSFYNEQFF. The V gene is TRBV18, the J gene TRBJ2-1, with 10 positions matching TRBD2. The CDR3 covers 18 residues. Looked up from germline, CDR1 is KGHSH and CDR2 is LQKENI. Trimming took 2 bases from V and 3 from J; bases not matched to a gene: 10.

This rearrangement joins TRBV11-2 to TRBJ2-1; D is uncertain. Between the trimmed V and J ends, which lost 3 bases and 1 base, there was a span of 7 bases. The CDR3 totals 14 residues. The germline gives CDR1 SGHAT, CDR2 FQNNGV. In DNA form, the CDR3 reads TGTGCCAGCAGCTTTAGAGGATCCTACAATGAGCAGTTCTTC. Encoded protein: CASSFRGSYNEQFF.

This chain joins TRBV27 and TRBJ2-5; the match to TRBD1 covers 7 bases. Trimming took 0 bases from V and 0 from J; bases not matched to a gene: 10. This CDR3 has 18 residues. From germline, CDR1 is MNHEY and CDR2 SMNVEV (reference sequence). The chain's CDR3 is CASSLSFQGVSYQETQYF. The CDR3 nucleotides are TGTGCCAGCAGTTTATCGTTTCAGGGGGTCTCGTACCAAGAGACCCAGTACTTC.

This clone was seen just once. CDR3 bases: TGCGCCAGCAGCACCGGGGACAGCGGCTATGGCTACACCTTC. It yields the protein CASSTGDSGYGYTF. The chain is built from TRBV5-1 and TRBJ1-2; 7 bases line up with TRBD1. CDR3 length equals 14 residues. CDR1 is SGHRS and CDR2 is YFSETQ in the germline V gene. With V trimmed by 4 bases and J by 4 bases, 7 bases remained unmatched. Full variable domain (outside the CDR3, taken from reference TRBV5-1 and TRBJ1-2): KAGVTQTPRYLIKTRGQQVTLSCSPISGHRSVSWYQQTPGQGLQFLFEYFSETQRNKGNFPGRFSGRQFSNSRSEMNVSTLELGDSALYLCASSTGDSGYGYTFGSGTRLTVV.

The rearrangement links TRBV5-6 to TRBJ2-1; D perhaps matches TRBD2 (6 bases). Germline values: CDR1 SGHDT, CDR2 YYEEEE. V was cut by 3 bases and J by 0 bases, with 22 bases left in between. The CDR3 extends over 19 amino acids. The chain's CDR3 is CASSSDRYIAESSYNEQFF. As DNA, the CDR3 is TGTGCCAGCAGCTCAGACCGGTACATAGCGGAAAGCTCCTACAATGAGCAGTTCTTC.

The chain combines TRBV5-6 with TRBJ1-1; 8 bases line up with TRBD1. With 4 bases clipped from V and 5 bases from J, the junction kept 4 bases outside the gene matches. CDR3 size: 13 residues. From germline, CDR1 is SGHDT and CDR2 YYEEEE. The CDR3 reads CASSRTGRTEAFF. Here the CDR3 DNA reads TGTGCCAGCAGCCGGACAGGGAGGACTGAAGCTTTCTTT.

The chain couples TRBV4-3 to TRBJ2-1, with a possible D match to TRBD2 (6 bases). CDR3 length: 17 amino acids. Between the trimmed V and J ends, which lost 0 bases and 7 bases, there was a span of 19 bases. The germline V gene has CDR1 LGHNA and CDR2 YSLEER. CDR3 coding DNA: TGCGCCAGCAGCCAAGATGGCAGGGTCAGGGAGGAAAATGAGCAGTTCTTC. Its translation is CASSQDGRVREENEQFF.

This clone was seen only once. This rearrangement joins TRBV7-2 to TRBJ1-6; TRBD1 aligns across 7 bases. CDR1 and CDR2 from the germline V gene are SGHTA and FQGNSA. J gave up 4 bases and V 4 bases, and 4 bases lay outside the gene matches. The CDR3 is 15 amino acids. As DNA, the CDR3 is TGTGCCAGCAGCTCTACGACAGGGTATAATTCACCCCTCCACTTT. Translation: CASSSTTGYNSPLHF.

The chain carries TRBV7-9 and TRBJ2-6; possible D gene TRBD1, 6 bases. Germline values: CDR1 SEHNR, CDR2 FQNEAQ (reference sequence). V was trimmed by 5 bases and J by 1 base, leaving 18 bases between them. The CDR3 spans 18 residues. The CDR3 DNA reads TGTGCCAGCAGCCATTACAGGGAAAGGTCTTCTGGGGCCAACGTCCTGACTTTC. Translating gives CASSHYRERSSGANVLTF.

CDR3 nucleotide sequence: TGTGCCAGCAGTGAAGGGCGAGGCGGGGAGCTGTTTTTT. Its protein product is CASSEGRGGELFF. The gene calls are TRBV6-1 and TRBJ2-2; D gene unclear. The CDR3 consists of 13 residues. V lost 1 base to trimming and J lost 7 bases, with 7 bases between them. Per germline, CDR1 MNHNS and CDR2 SASEGT.

This chain connects TRBV27 to TRBJ1-1; a possible D gene is TRBD1 (5 bases). Germline V gene sequence: CDR1 MNHEY, CDR2 SMNVEV (reference sequence). The V gene lost 1 base and the J gene lost 5 bases, with 11 bases spanning the gap. CDR3 size: 14 residues. As DNA, the CDR3 is TGTGCCAGCAGTTTATGGGGGTCGCAGACTGAAGCTTTCTTT. Translated: CASSLWGSQTEAFF.

The V and J genes are TRBV7-2 and TRBJ1-5; D is perhaps TRBD1 (5 bases). The V end lost 1 base, the J end lost 5 bases, and 12 bases lay between the germline ends. CDR1 is SGHTA, CDR2 FQGNSA, per germline. This CDR3 has 15 residues. CDR3 bases: TGTGCCAGCAGCTTAGAGGGAGGGACCTATCAGCCCCAGCATTTT. This translates into CASSLEGGTYQPQHF.

The chain couples TRBV5-4 to TRBJ2-2; weak D call: TRBD1 (6 bases). The germline CDR1 and CDR2 sequences are SGHNT and YYREEE (reference sequence). This CDR3 spans 15 amino acids. Deletions cut 0 bases from V and 4 bases from J, with 10 bases between. The CDR3 reads CASSLGGQPTGELFF. The CDR3 DNA follows: TGTGCCAGCAGCTTGGGGGGGCAGCCCACCGGGGAGCTGTTTTTT.

The chain recombines TRBV19 with TRBJ2-7; tentative D call: TRBD2 (5 bases). Trimming took off 7 bases at V and 2 bases at J, with 12 bases between the two ends. The CDR3 extends over 13 amino acids. CDR1 and CDR2 from the germline V gene are LNHDA and SQIVND (reference sequence). The CDR3 loop reads CASKREGTYEQYF. Written as DNA, the CDR3 is TGTGCCAGTAAACGTGAGGGAACCTACGAGCAGTACTTC.

The chain recombines TRBV5-4 with TRBJ2-5; 12 bases agree with TRBD1. Near its end, the DNA agrees better with TRBJ2-7, so the J call may be wrong. Germline loops: CDR1 SGHNT, CDR2 YYREEE (reference sequence). The length of the CDR3 is 16 residues. The CDR3 loop is CASRPGTGGAGYEQYF. The CDR3 bases are TGTGCCAGCAGGCCCGGGACAGGGGGCGCGGGGTACGAGCAGTACTTC.

The chain joins TRBV10-2 to TRBJ2-7; D remains unclear. Trimming removed 8 bases at V and 6 bases at J, with 14 bases between. This CDR3 contains 12 residues. The germline gives CDR1 WSHSY, CDR2 SAAADI. The CDR3 DNA sequence: TGCGCCAGCTCTCGTAGGGCCTTCGAGCAGTACTTC. This encodes CASSRRAFEQYF.

The DNA for the CDR3 is TGTGCCAGCAGCTTGATGGAGACTGAAGCTTTCTTT. Amino acids: CASSLMETEAFF. The rearrangement links TRBV5-4 to TRBJ1-1, with D hard to call. The CDR3 covers 12 residues. Trimming stripped 1 base from V and 5 bases from J, with 6 bases between. Germline CDR1 and CDR2: SGHNT and YYREEE (reference sequence).

The chain links TRBV12-5 to TRBJ1-5; D remains unclear. V lost 0 bases and J 0 bases, leaving 15 bases between the germline ends. Germline lookup yields CDR1 LGHNT and CDR2 FRNRAP. The CDR3 is made up of 18 amino acids. The DNA for the CDR3 is TGTGCTAGTGGTTTGGTAGAAACGGCAGATTATAGCAATCAGCCCCAGCATTTT. Translating gives CASGLVETADYSNQPQHF.

This clone was found once. The chain links TRBV6-6 to TRBJ2-3; maybe TRBD1 (5 bases). Germline V lookup: CDR1 MNHNY, CDR2 SVGAGI (reference sequence). V was trimmed by 2 bases and J by 0 bases, leaving 9 bases between them. The CDR3 extends over 15 amino acids. Here the CDR3 DNA reads TGTGCCAGCAGTTACGGGGCCTCTAGCACAGATACGCAGTATTTT. The encoded protein is CASSYGASSTDTQYF.

This clone was seen only once. J is TRBJ2-1 and V is TRBV6-4; 8 bases match TRBD2. Germline CDR1 reads MRHNA; CDR2 reads SNTAGT. With V trimmed by 6 bases and J by 5 bases, 9 bases remained unmatched. The CDR3 runs 15 residues. CDR3 nucleotides: TGTGCCAGCAGGATCCTGGCGGGAGGCCACAATGAGCAGTTCTTC. It specifies CASRILAGGHNEQFF.

The V and J genes are TRBV9 and TRBJ2-1; D possibly corresponds to TRBD1 (5 bases). This CDR3 is built from 14 residues. The V gene's germline CDR1 is SGDLS and CDR2 YYNGEE. Trimming left V 2 bases short and J 0 bases short, with 6 bases between. This CDR3 reads CASSVQGSYNEQFF. CDR3 nucleotides: TGTGCCAGCAGCGTCCAGGGCTCCTACAATGAGCAGTTCTTC.

The V gene is TRBV27, the J gene TRBJ1-2; TRBD1 aligns across 7 bases. In germline, CDR1 is MNHEY, CDR2 SMNVEV (reference sequence). The CDR3 extends over 14 amino acids. With 6 bases clipped from V and 1 base from J, the junction kept 5 bases outside the gene matches. The CDR3 is CASRKTGSNYGYTF. CDR3 DNA: TGTGCCAGCAGAAAGACAGGGAGTAACTATGGCTACACCTTC.